Presented here are 24 T cell receptor beta chains from one specimen sequenced in a study of blood T cell repertoires in COVID-19 (TCRdb year 2020). The library was generated by the immunoSEQ multiplex PCR assay. Here the immuneACCESS table is served through TCRdb, limited to in-frame sequences with V and J called. Missing clones are a known gap in these copies; in checked studies unresolved V genes cover under half, and the rest lacks a known reason. The sample has tens of thousands of clones on record, roughly 70% of them singletons. Clones ranked in the top ten supply just under 4% of the sample. Sequencing was performed on peripheral blood. These TCRs come from an older man with COVID-19, enrolled during active disease.

The gene calls are TRBV19 and TRBJ2-2; D possibly corresponds to TRBD2 (5 bases). V was cut by 1 base and J by 5 bases, with 8 bases left in between. Per germline, CDR1 LNHDA and CDR2 SQIVND (reference sequence). This CDR3 region has 14 residues. CDR3 nucleotide sequence: TGTGCCAGTAGTATAGTCTCGGGAACCGGGGAGCTGTTTTTT. Protein: CASSIVSGTGELFF.

This clone was seen repeatedly, ten times or more. This sequence joins TRBV15 and TRBJ1-2; the D gene is possibly TRBD1 (5 bases). In germline, CDR1 is LNHNV, CDR2 YYDKDF (reference sequence). V lost 3 bases to trimming and J lost 2 bases, with 7 bases between them. The length of the CDR3 is 13 residues. DNA of the CDR3: TGTGCCACCAGCAGGGGGCGGAACTATGGCTACACCTTC. Translated: CATSRGRNYGYTF.

This clone was counted only a few times. The chain recombines TRBV20-1 with TRBJ2-5, with no clear D. The CDR3 is made up of 11 amino acids. Trimming took off 7 bases at V and 1 base at J, with 7 bases between the two ends. Germline CDR1 reads DFQATT; CDR2 reads SNEGSKA (reference sequence). The CDR3 loop reads CSGGFQETQYF. The CDR3 DNA sequence: TGCAGTGGAGGATTCCAAGAGACCCAGTACTTC.

The V gene is TRBV6-2 or TRBV6-3, the J gene TRBJ2-7; TRBD1 matches 7 bases. Germline CDR1 is MNHEY and CDR2 is SVGEGT. The V and J ends lost 2 bases and 2 bases, in that order; junction bases with no gene match: 6. The CDR3 loop spans 15 amino acids. The CDR3 DNA sequence: TGTGCCAGCAGTTACAACCAGGGGGAGACCTACGAGCAGTACTTC. Amino acid sequence: CASSYNQGETYEQYF.

CDR3 sequence reads: CASKTSGRRALIYEQYF. The DNA for the CDR3 is TGTGCCAGCAAAACTAGCGGGAGGAGGGCGCTAATATACGAGCAGTACTTC. The J gene is TRBJ2-7, the V gene TRBV27, with TRBD2 identical over 12 bases. Germline trimming cut 7 bases from V and 4 bases from J; bases unmatched to any gene: 14. The CDR3 totals 17 residues. Germline assignment: CDR1 MNHEY and CDR2 SMNVEV (reference sequence).

CDR3 sequence reads: CASSYEVNTEAFF. The CDR3 DNA follows: TGTGCCAGCTCCTACGAGGTGAACACTGAAGCTTTCTTT. The rearrangement uses TRBV6-4 and TRBJ1-1; no clear D. Germline assignment: CDR1 MRHNA and CDR2 SNTAGT. The CDR3 is 13 amino acids. V was clipped by 8 bases and J by 0 bases, with 10 bases between them.

The chain employs TRBV19 and TRBJ2-3; TRBD2 is a possible D gene (5 bases). Germline-derived CDR1 and CDR2 are LNHDA and SQIVND (reference sequence). V gave up 3 bases and J gave up 3 bases, with 19 bases separating them. The CDR3 runs to 17 residues. The CDR3 is CASSIQRISSGTDTQYF. In nucleotides, the CDR3 is TGTGCCAGTAGTATCCAGCGGATAAGTTCGGGAACAGATACGCAGTATTTT.

The genes are TRBV3-1 (or the pseudogene TRBV3-2) and TRBJ2-2; D gene ambiguous. In germline, CDR1 is LGHDT, CDR2 YNNKEL (reference sequence). The ends were cut back, 3 bases at V and 3 bases at J, with 5 bases in the middle. This CDR3 has 13 residues. As DNA, the CDR3 is TGTGCCAGCAGCCAGACTGACACCGGGGAGCTGTTTTTT. This codes for CASSQTDTGELFF.

This chain links TRBV11-3 with TRBJ2-3; 9 bases agree with TRBD1. CDR3 length equals 14 residues. From germline, CDR1 is SGHNT and CDR2 YENEEA. The trim removed 5 bases at V and 6 bases at J, leaving 6 bases unmatched. CDR3 sequence reads: CASSPRDRDDTQYF. DNA for the CDR3: TGTGCCAGCAGCCCCCGGGACAGGGATGATACGCAGTATTTT.

The rearrangement joins TRBV7-9 to TRBJ1-4, with TRBD1 matching over 7 bases. Germline V CDR1 and CDR2: SEHNR, FQNEAQ (reference sequence). This CDR3 has 15 residues. V was pared by 1 base and J by 5 bases, with 4 bases of the junction left unmatched. DNA for the CDR3: TGTGCCAGCAGCTTAGTGACAGGGTGGAATGAAAAACTGTTTTTT. Residues: CASSLVTGWNEKLFF.

This chain connects TRBV24-1 to TRBJ1-1, with TRBD1 as a possible D gene (5 bases). The CDR3 has 16 amino acids. Per germline, CDR1 KGHDR and CDR2 SFDVKD. The V and J ends lost 10 bases and 1 base respectively, with 21 bases between them. As DNA, the CDR3 is TGTGCCACACCCCCCCCACCAGGGCGGGGGAACACTGAAGCTTTCTTT. This sequence encodes CATPPPPGRGNTEAFF.

The rearrangement joins TRBV28 to TRBJ2-7, with 8 bases identical to TRBD1. The germline V gene encodes CDR1 MDHEN and CDR2 SYDVKM. The CDR3 length is 13 residues. V was clipped by 8 bases and J by 7 bases; unmatched bases: 10. The CDR3 region has the DNA TGTGCCAGCGACAGGGGCCAGGACCTGGAGCAGTACTTC. It translates to CASDRGQDLEQYF.

The chain joins TRBV28 to TRBJ1-1, with a possible D match to TRBD1 (5 bases). CDR3 size: 16 residues. Germline CDR1 and CDR2: MDHEN and SYDVKM. Trimming cost V 1 base and J 0 bases, with 12 bases left between them. The DNA for the CDR3 is TGTGCCAGCAGTTTATCCGGGGGGAGACTGAACACTGAAGCTTTCTTT. This sequence encodes CASSLSGGRLNTEAFF.

V usage is TRBV15 and J usage is TRBJ2-1; 8 positions agree with TRBD1. This CDR3 is 16 amino acids long. J lost 9 bases, V lost 1 base, and 11 bases had no gene match. Germline assignment: CDR1 LNHNV and CDR2 YYDKDF (reference sequence). CDR3 sequence: CATSRVAGGDLGEQFF. The CDR3 nucleotides are TGTGCCACCAGCAGAGTGGCAGGGGGCGATCTGGGTGAGCAGTTCTTC.

The chain carries TRBV9 and TRBJ2-3, with 8 bases identical to TRBD2. The length of the CDR3 is 15 residues. Unmatched junction bases numbered 6, after V lost 1 base and J lost 5 bases. Germline V gene sequence: CDR1 SGDLS, CDR2 YYNGEE. CDR3 amino acids: CASSVTREGGDTQYF. The DNA for the CDR3 is TGTGCCAGCAGCGTAACACGGGAGGGGGGAGATACGCAGTATTTT.

The sample holds a few counts of this clone. V and J are TRBV7-9 and TRBJ2-1; maybe TRBD2 (6 bases). The CDR3 sequence is 15 residues long. The V gene lost 1 base and the J gene lost 3 bases, with 10 bases spanning the gap. Germline V CDR1 and CDR2: SEHNR, FQNEAQ (reference sequence). The CDR3 bases are TGTGCCAGCAGCTTAGTCGGGGGTGGCTACAATGAGCAGTTCTTC. It encodes CASSLVGGGYNEQFF.

J is TRBJ2-7 and V is TRBV7-9; maybe TRBD1 (6 bases). Germline CDR1 reads SEHNR; CDR2 reads FQNEAQ (reference sequence). V gave up 1 base and J gave up 2 bases, with 9 bases separating them. The CDR3 extends over 14 amino acids. The CDR3 loop is CASSLGTVPYEQYF. The CDR3, as DNA: TGTGCCAGCAGCTTAGGGACAGTCCCCTACGAGCAGTACTTC.

V is TRBV28 and J is TRBJ2-5, with D possibly matching TRBD2 (6 bases). The CDR3 length is 15 residues. V was clipped by 2 bases and J by 3 bases, with 13 bases between them. Germline CDR1 MDHEN, CDR2 SYDVKM. The CDR3 region has the DNA TGTGCCAGCAGTTTAGGGCTAGCGATAAAAGAGACCCAGTACTTC. It specifies CASSLGLAIKETQYF.

The rearrangement uses TRBV28 and TRBJ2-3, with D possibly matching TRBD1 (5 bases). The CDR3 runs to 17 residues. Germline values: CDR1 MDHEN, CDR2 SYDVKM. V was pared by 4 bases and J by 2 bases, with 19 bases between. CDR3 protein: CASSSPYRQTDTDTQYF. The CDR3 bases are TGTGCCAGCAGTTCCCCCTATAGGCAGACAGACACAGATACGCAGTATTTT.

This chain connects TRBV19 to TRBJ2-2; 7 bases are a match to TRBD1. There are 15 residues in the CDR3. V shed 6 bases, J shed 0 bases, and the junction held 4 bases outside the gene matches. Germline V CDR1 and CDR2: LNHDA, SQIVND (reference sequence). The CDR3 reads CASSRDSTNTGELFF. As DNA, the CDR3 is TGTGCCAGTAGCCGGGACAGCACGAACACCGGGGAGCTGTTTTTT.

The chain has TRBV7-2 and TRBJ1-2; 8 positions match TRBD1. In germline, CDR1 is SGHTA, CDR2 FQGNSA. This CDR3 spans 15 amino acids. The trim removed 5 bases at V and 3 bases at J, leaving 8 bases unmatched. CDR3 residues: CASSPSQGADYGYTF. The DNA for the CDR3 is TGTGCCAGCAGCCCCAGCCAGGGGGCGGACTATGGCTACACCTTC.

V and J are TRBV7-9 and TRBJ2-5; TRBD2 matches 13 bases. Per germline, CDR1 SEHNR and CDR2 FQNEAQ (reference sequence). This CDR3 is 16 amino acids long. Trimming removed 4 bases from V and 4 bases from J; junction bases left unmatched: 6. The CDR3 nucleotides are TGTGCCAGCAGCTCGCGTACTAGCGGGAGGGCAGAGACCCAGTACTTC. Residues: CASSSRTSGRAETQYF.

The chain has TRBV4-2 and TRBJ2-1; 10 positions match TRBD2. Germline CDR1 is LGHNA and CDR2 is YNFKEQ. V shed 5 bases and J 0 bases; nucleotides not matched to a gene: 4. This CDR3 comprises 16 residues. DNA for the CDR3: TGTGCCAGCAGCGATCGACTAGCGGGCTCCTACAATGAGCAGTTCTTC. Its protein product is CASSDRLAGSYNEQFF.

The rearrangement links TRBV28 to TRBJ1-3; D possibly corresponds to TRBD1 (5 bases). Trimming pared 6 bases from V and 4 bases from J, leaving 10 bases between. CDR1 is MDHEN and CDR2 is SYDVKM in the germline V gene. The CDR3 length is 13 residues. The CDR3 loop is CASRRGPGNTIYF. CDR3 DNA sequence: TGTGCCAGCAGAAGGGGCCCGGGAAACACCATATATTTT.